The 32 T cell receptor beta chains below come from one sample, sequenced in a study of Ad26.COV2.S vaccination and SARS-CoV-2 variants. Repertoires were generated with immunoSEQ multiplex PCR, while TCRdb's copy carries only in-frame clones and drops some. The sample contains some 240,000 clones, approximately 90% of which appear only once. The treatment here: some 20 received Ad26.COV2.S at low or high dose, single or two shots; about 5 received placebo; per-sample allocation not given. Collection of the samples took place on day 63 after the first injection of vaccine or placebo. The source material was peripheral blood, sampled in a trial of Ad26.COV2.S vaccine versus placebo. Receptors originate from a person aged 18-65 years who received the Ad26.COV2.S COVID-19 vaccine or a placebo.

V and J are TRBV19 and TRBJ1-5; D gene unclear. Germline V CDR1 and CDR2: LNHDA, SQIVND (reference sequence). V was cut by 8 bases and J by 2 bases, with 10 bases left in between. This CDR3 is built from 13 residues. CDR3 DNA sequence: TGTGCCAGTTCCCCGGTGGGCAATCAGCCCCAGCATTTT. Translated, it gives CASSPVGNQPQHF.

The V and J genes are TRBV18 and TRBJ2-1; 7 bases match TRBD2. Unmatched junction bases numbered 12, after V lost 3 bases and J lost 7 bases. Germline V lookup: CDR1 KGHSH, CDR2 LQKENI. The CDR3 length is 16 residues. CDR3 residues: CASSPALAGVRNEQFF. Here the CDR3 DNA reads TGTGCCAGCTCACCCGCCCTGGCGGGAGTAAGGAATGAGCAGTTCTTC.

J is TRBJ1-2 and V is TRBV18, with 8 bases that match TRBD1. The length of the CDR3 is 13 residues. Germline CDR1 reads KGHSH; CDR2 reads LQKENI. With 6 bases clipped from V and 7 bases from J, the junction kept 7 bases outside the gene matches. The chain's CDR3 is CASSPDRAGGYTF. In DNA, the CDR3 is TGTGCCAGCTCCCCGGACAGGGCTGGTGGCTACACCTTC.

This CDR3 reads CACSTQGHGPQHF. The CDR3 nucleotides are TGTGCCTGCTCTACACAGGGTCATGGGCCCCAGCATTTT. The J gene is TRBJ1-5, the V gene TRBV30; D is perhaps TRBD1 (6 bases). The ends were cut back, 6 bases at V and 9 bases at J, with 18 bases in the middle. This CDR3 comprises 13 residues. Looked up from germline, CDR1 is GTSNPN and CDR2 is SVGIG (reference sequence).

CDR3 sequence reads: CASSIGQEQYV. CDR3 in DNA: TGTGCCAGCAGCATAGGACAGGAGCAGTACGTC. The chain is built from TRBV5-4 and TRBJ2-7, with D perhaps TRBD1 (6 bases). Germline CDR1 is SGHNT and CDR2 is YYREEE (reference sequence). This CDR3 contains 11 residues. V was trimmed by 4 bases and J by 7 bases, leaving 9 bases between them.

The J gene is TRBJ2-1, the V gene TRBV19, with D unresolved. Germline V lookup: CDR1 LNHDA, CDR2 SQIVND (reference sequence). CDR3 length: 12 residues. V lost 10 bases and J 8 bases, leaving 15 bases between the germline ends. The CDR3: CAIGNSGDEQFF. The DNA of the CDR3 is TGTGCCATTGGCAACTCTGGCGATGAGCAGTTCTTC.

The J gene is TRBJ2-2, the V gene TRBV25-1, with D maybe TRBD1 (6 bases). The V gene lost 3 bases and the J gene lost 3 bases, with 11 bases spanning the gap. The CDR3 consists of 15 residues. Germline-derived CDR1 and CDR2 are MGHDK and SYGVNS. The CDR3, as DNA: TGTGCCAGCAGTGACAGGGGCAGACACACCGGGGAGCTGTTTTTT. As protein: CASSDRGRHTGELFF.

This clone was observed many times. One end of the junction varies from germline; a read error may be responsible. The J gene is TRBJ2-7, the V gene TRBV7-9; D is uncertain. CDR3 length equals 12 residues. In germline, CDR1 is SEHNR, CDR2 FQNEAQ (reference sequence). The CDR3 region has the DNA TGTGCCAGCAGCTTAGTCTCCGACGAGCAGTACTTC. It is translated as CASSLVSDEQYF.

This clone was seen at least ten times. The V gene is TRBV27, the J gene TRBJ2-1; TRBD2 agrees at 9 bases. This CDR3 is built from 15 residues. V lost 2 bases and J lost 3; bases outside the gene matches: 2. The V gene's germline CDR1 is MNHEY and CDR2 SMNVEV (reference sequence). DNA of the CDR3: TGTGCCAGCAGTTTAGCGGGAGGGGGCTACAATGAGCAGTTCTTC. Its translation: CASSLAGGGYNEQFF.

This clone was picked up one time. V usage is TRBV7-2 and J usage is TRBJ2-4, with TRBD2 as a possible D gene (6 bases). From germline, CDR1 is SGHTA and CDR2 FQGNSA. V gave up 5 bases and J gave up 10 bases, with 15 bases separating them. The CDR3 contains 13 residues. CDR3 in DNA: TGTGCCAGCAGCACCCGTAGTAGCGGTATTCAGTACTTC. Protein: CASSTRSSGIQYF.

This chain uses TRBV4-2 with TRBJ1-1, with no clear D. Germline CDR1 is LGHNA and CDR2 is YNFKEQ. Between the trimmed V and J ends, which lost 4 bases and 1 base, there was a span of 13 bases. CDR3 length equals 15 residues. As DNA, the CDR3 is TGTGCCAGCAGCCCGACGGCGAGTCCGAACACTGAAGCTTTCTTT. Translation: CASSPTASPNTEAFF.

This clone was counted a single time. The chain joins TRBV7-6 to TRBJ1-4; D is unresolved. CDR1 and CDR2 from the germline V gene are SGHVS and FNYEAQ. The CDR3 has 14 residues. V lost 4 bases and J 0 bases, leaving 6 bases between the germline ends. Written as DNA, the CDR3 is TGTGCCAGCAGCTCAATTGCAACTAATGAAAAACTGTTTTTT. This sequence encodes CASSSIATNEKLFF.

J is TRBJ1-1 and V is TRBV18; D is undetermined. V was clipped by 5 bases and J by 5 bases, with 15 bases between them. This CDR3 comprises 14 residues. Germline V CDR1 and CDR2: KGHSH, LQKENI. In DNA, the CDR3 is TGTGCCAGCTCAGTCGCGGCCTCCGGAACTGAAGCTTTCTTT. Its translation: CASSVAASGTEAFF.

The chain's CDR3 is CASSTNGRMYNEQFF. The CDR3 DNA sequence: TGTGCCAGCAGCACGAACGGGAGGATGTACAATGAGCAGTTCTTC. The chain combines TRBV7-2 with TRBJ2-1; 7 bases agree with TRBD2. J was trimmed by 4 bases and V by 5 bases; bases with no gene match: 8. The CDR3 spans 15 residues. From germline, CDR1 is SGHTA and CDR2 FQGNSA.

The rearrangement links TRBV4-3 to TRBJ2-1, with D perhaps TRBD1 (5 bases). Germline V CDR1 and CDR2: LGHNA, YSLEER. The CDR3 is 16 residues long. Trimming stripped 0 bases from V and 6 bases from J, with 15 bases between. CDR3 region: CASSQDGRVRGNEQFF. The CDR3 DNA is TGCGCCAGCAGCCAAGACGGCAGGGTAAGGGGCAATGAGCAGTTCTTC.

The chain links TRBV5-1 to TRBJ2-7; 9 bases are shared with TRBD1. Germline lookup yields CDR1 SGHRS and CDR2 YFSETQ. V shed 4 bases, J shed 1 base, and the junction held 9 bases outside the gene matches. CDR3 length: 16 amino acids. The CDR3 reads CASSRLPGQGSYEQYF. The CDR3 DNA reads TGCGCCAGCAGCCGCCTACCGGGACAGGGATCCTACGAGCAGTACTTC. Using reference TRBV5-1 and TRBJ2-7 for the parts outside the CDR3, the full variable domain is KAGVTQTPRYLIKTRGQQVTLSCSPISGHRSVSWYQQTPGQGLQFLFEYFSETQRNKGNFPGRFSGRQFSNSRSEMNVSTLELGDSALYLCASSRLPGQGSYEQYFGPGTRLTVT.

Of note for this clone: The sample contains more than one DNA sequence encoding this CDR3. The DNA of the CDR3 is TGTGCCTGGAGTGTAGGGGATACGCAGTATTTT. Encoded protein: CAWSVGDTQYF. The gene calls are TRBV30 and TRBJ2-3; no definite D call. CDR1 is GTSNPN, CDR2 SVGIG, per germline (reference sequence). The V gene lost 0 bases and the J gene lost 6 bases, with 4 bases spanning the gap. CDR3 size: 11 residues. Full variable domain (outside the CDR3, taken from reference TRBV30 and TRBJ2-3): SQTIHQWPATLVQPVGSPLSLECTVEGTSNPNLYWYRQAAGRGLQLLFYSVGIGQISSEVPQNLSASRPQDRQFILSSKKLLLSDSGFYLCAWSVGDTQYFGPGTRLTVL.

The chain has TRBV24-1 and TRBJ1-2; D is perhaps TRBD1 (5 bases). The germline V and J ends were trimmed by 3 bases and 6 bases, with 10 bases remaining between them. CDR1 is KGHDR, CDR2 SFDVKD, per germline. CDR3 size: 13 residues. In DNA, the CDR3 is TGTGCCACCAGTGATGGGTGGGGGGATGGCTACACCTTC. Translating gives CATSDGWGDGYTF.

This chain joins TRBV7-2 and TRBJ1-3, with unresolved D. Germline V gene sequence: CDR1 SGHTA, CDR2 FQGNSA. The CDR3 has 14 amino acids. V dropped 1 base and J dropped 2 bases, with 6 bases sitting between them. As DNA, the CDR3 is TGTGCCAGCAGCTTAGGGATAACTGGAAACACCATATATTTT. Translated, it gives CASSLGITGNTIYF.

V gene TRBV4-2 combines with J gene TRBJ2-3, with D perhaps TRBD2 (6 bases). The V gene lost 1 base and the J gene lost 2 bases, with 19 bases spanning the gap. This CDR3 spans 18 amino acids. The germline V gene encodes CDR1 LGHNA and CDR2 YNFKEQ. For the CDR3, the DNA is TGTGCCAGCAGCCAAGTCGTACCCATAGCGGATTACACAGATACGCAGTATTTT. As protein: CASSQVVPIADYTDTQYF.

This clone was seen only once. The chain couples TRBV4-3 to TRBJ2-5; tentatively, D is TRBD2 (5 bases). CDR3 length: 14 amino acids. The germline gives CDR1 LGHNA, CDR2 YSLEER. V lost 2 bases to trimming and J lost 5 bases, with 12 bases between them. CDR3 protein: CASSQSGGRETQYF. In DNA form, the CDR3 reads TGCGCCAGCAGCCAATCCGGAGGCAGGGAGACCCAGTACTTC.

In DNA, the CDR3 is TGTGCCACCAGTGACTTAACCCGACGCTCCTACAATGAGCAGTTCTTC. Protein sequence: CATSDLTRRSYNEQFF. This chain joins TRBV24-1 and TRBJ2-1; D uncertain. Germline V gene sequence: CDR1 KGHDR, CDR2 SFDVKD. The CDR3 is 16 residues long. The ends were cut back, 4 bases at V and 0 bases at J, with 12 bases in the middle.

The chain uses TRBV11-2 and TRBJ2-1, with a possible D match to TRBD2 (7 bases). CDR3 length: 14 residues. V was shortened by 5 bases and J by 7 bases, with 15 bases between the two germline ends. Germline V lookup: CDR1 SGHAT, CDR2 FQNNGV. The CDR3: CASSATRGANEQFF. The CDR3 DNA sequence: TGTGCCAGCAGCGCAACCCGGGGGGCAAATGAGCAGTTCTTC.

This chain joins TRBV5-1 and TRBJ2-4; D may be TRBD1 (6 bases). Per germline, CDR1 SGHRS and CDR2 YFSETQ. V was clipped by 4 bases and J by 8 bases, with 13 bases between them. This CDR3 contains 13 residues. The CDR3 sequence: CASSASGEYIQYF. The CDR3 region has the DNA TGCGCCAGCAGCGCTTCAGGGGAATACATTCAGTACTTC.

The V call is TRBV20-1, the J call TRBJ2-4, with D perhaps TRBD2 (7 bases). V was trimmed by 3 bases and J by 6 bases, leaving 21 bases between them. Germline lookup yields CDR1 DFQATT and CDR2 SNEGSKA (reference sequence). The length of the CDR3 is 16 residues. As DNA, the CDR3 is TGCAGTGCTAGTCCTTACTCTGGGGGGGCGGGAAACATTCAGTACTTC. Translation: CSASPYSGGAGNIQYF.

The V and J genes are TRBV5-1 and TRBJ2-3; 10 bases agree with TRBD1. Germline CDR1 SGHRS, CDR2 YFSETQ. CDR3 size: 16 residues. V lost 0 bases to trimming and J lost 5 bases; unmatched junction nucleotides: 6. CDR3 sequence: CASSLVGTGVGDTQYF. Here the CDR3 DNA reads TGCGCCAGCAGCTTGGTGGGGACAGGGGTTGGAGATACGCAGTATTTT.

The chain's CDR3 is CASSVRDGTGELFF. The CDR3, as DNA: TGTGCCAGTAGTGTCCGGGACGGGACCGGGGAGCTGTTTTTT. This sequence joins TRBV19 and TRBJ2-2; D assignment may be TRBD1 or TRBD2 (5 bases each). CDR1 and CDR2 (germline): LNHDA, SQIVND (reference sequence). CDR3 length: 14 amino acids. V was cut by 5 bases and J by 5 bases, with 12 bases left in between.

This clone was seen once. The chain uses TRBV11-2 and TRBJ2-7; D might be TRBD2 (6 bases). V lost 1 base and J lost 6, with 13 bases in between. This CDR3 region has 14 residues. In germline, CDR1 is SGHAT, CDR2 FQNNGV. This chain's CDR3 is CASSLATRGGEQYF. In DNA, the CDR3 is TGTGCCAGCAGCTTAGCAACCCGGGGAGGCGAGCAGTACTTC.

This clone was seen only once. This chain connects TRBV18 to TRBJ1-1, with D perhaps TRBD1 (6 bases). The CDR3 has 14 residues. Germline V gene sequence: CDR1 KGHSH, CDR2 LQKENI. Trimming pared 4 bases from V and 0 bases from J, leaving 9 bases between. Here the CDR3 reads CASSRDTVNTEAFF. The DNA of the CDR3 is TGTGCCAGCTCACGGGACACCGTGAACACTGAAGCTTTCTTT.

This clone came up once. Other nucleotide sequences in the sample specify the same CDR3. The chain couples TRBV7-9 to TRBJ2-3, with 12 bases aligning to TRBD2. Looked up from germline, CDR1 is SEHNR and CDR2 is FQNEAQ (reference sequence). The V and J ends lost 1 base and 1 base, in that order; junction bases with no gene match: 0. The CDR3 is 16 amino acids. Written as DNA, the CDR3 is TGTGCCAGCAGCTTAGGACTAGCGGGGGGCACAGATACGCAGTATTTT. It specifies CASSLGLAGGTDTQYF.

This clone occurred once. The rearrangement links TRBV13 to TRBJ2-7; no definite D call. Germline loops: CDR1 PRHDT, CDR2 FYEKMQ (reference sequence). The CDR3 sequence is 13 residues long. Trimming shortened V by 5 bases and J by 3 bases, and 11 bases separated the two germline ends. The CDR3 nucleotides are TGTGCCAGCAGCGCAAACCCCGACTACGAGCAGTACGTC. Translation gives CASSANPDYEQYV.

Comments on this clone: Other DNA sequences of this sample code for an identical CDR3. The V gene is TRBV11-3, the J gene TRBJ1-1; 9 bases are a match to TRBD1. The germline V gene has CDR1 SGHNT and CDR2 YENEEA. The CDR3 length is 13 residues. V dropped 3 bases and J dropped 5; count of bases not matched to a gene: 1. DNA of the CDR3: TGTGCCAGCAGCTTGACAGGGGGAACTGAAGCTTTCTTT. Protein sequence: CASSLTGGTEAFF. The full variable domain, in which reference TRBV11-3 and TRBJ1-1 provide the parts outside the CDR3, is EAGVVQSPRYKIIEKKQPVAFWCNPISGHNTLYWYLQNLGQGPELLIRYENEEAVDDSQLPKDRFSAERLKGVDSTLKIQPAELGDSAVYLCASSLTGGTEAFFGQGTRLTVV.